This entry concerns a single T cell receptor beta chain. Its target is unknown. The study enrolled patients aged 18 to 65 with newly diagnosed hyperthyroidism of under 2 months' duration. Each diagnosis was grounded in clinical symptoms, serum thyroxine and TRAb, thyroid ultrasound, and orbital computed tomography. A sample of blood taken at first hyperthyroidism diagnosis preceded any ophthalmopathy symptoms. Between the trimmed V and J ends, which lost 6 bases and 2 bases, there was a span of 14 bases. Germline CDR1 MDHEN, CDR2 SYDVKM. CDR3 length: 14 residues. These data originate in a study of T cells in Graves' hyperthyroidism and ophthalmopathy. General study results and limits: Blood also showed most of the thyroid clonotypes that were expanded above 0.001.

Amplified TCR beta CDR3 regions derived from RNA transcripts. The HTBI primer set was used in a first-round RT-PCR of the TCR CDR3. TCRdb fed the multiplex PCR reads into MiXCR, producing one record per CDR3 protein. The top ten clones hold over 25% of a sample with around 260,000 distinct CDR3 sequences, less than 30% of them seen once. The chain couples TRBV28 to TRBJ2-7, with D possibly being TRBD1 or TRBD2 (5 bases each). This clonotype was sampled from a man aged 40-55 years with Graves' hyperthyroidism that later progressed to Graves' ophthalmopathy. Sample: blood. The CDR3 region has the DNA TGTGCCAGCAGGCCGGGACGGCCCACCTACGAGCAGTACTTC. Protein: CASRPGRPTYEQYF. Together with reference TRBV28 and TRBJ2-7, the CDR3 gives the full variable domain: DVKVTQSSRYLVKRTGEKVFLECVQDMDHENMFWYRQDPGLGLRLIYFSYDVKMKEKGDIPEGYSVSREKKERFSLILESASTNQTSMYLCASRPGRPTYEQYFGPGTRLTVT.